The 20 T cell receptor beta chains below come from one sample, sequenced in a study of regulatory T cells in long-lasting Graves disease (dated by TCRdb to 2020 to 2023). In the paper's terms, the time point label means: newly diagnosed GD, antithyroid drugs for less than 3 months. For both TCR sequencing and RNA sequencing, RNA was extracted from PBMCs in TRIzol. Library prep was done by multiplex PCR. Sequenced using an Illumina HiSeq 4000. CDR3 regions were amplified by Arm-PCR with iRepertoire HTBI primers to construct TCR beta libraries. In-frame beta chains were kept once TCRdb had trimmed the public reads at Q25 with fastp and called clones with MiXCR. Every entry covers one CDR3 protein and lists the most common genes and DNA from its rows. The sample contains 350,000 to 400,000 distinct CDR3 sequences, around a sixth of them found a single time. Approximately 21% of the sample goes to the ten largest clones.

The input for sequencing was peripheral blood mononuclear cells (PBMCs), taken at new diagnosis, from a patient treated with antithyroid drugs. Receptors were obtained from a female donor with Graves disease.

This clonotype was counted a few times. The rearrangement uses TRBV24-1 and TRBJ2-1, with TRBD1 identical over 12 bases. CDR3 length equals 17 residues. CDR1 and CDR2 (germline): KGHDR, SFDVKD. Losses at the gene ends were 5 bases for V and 9 bases for J; bases not matched to a gene: 13. CDR3 region: CATSGQNPGTGGIEQFF. CDR3 sequence (DNA): TGTGCCACCAGTGGTCAAAACCCCGGGACAGGGGGCATTGAGCAGTTCTTC.

This clonotype was found a few times. V gene TRBV29-1 combines with J gene TRBJ2-7, with 7 bases matching TRBD2. The V and J ends lost 0 bases and 6 bases, in that order; junction bases with no gene match: 11. The CDR3 spans 15 residues. Germline assignment: CDR1 SQVTM and CDR2 ANQGSEA. As DNA, the CDR3 is TGCAGCGTTGAAGATCGGGGGGTCCAGGGAGGCGAGCAGTACTTC. Amino acid sequence: CSVEDRGVQGGEQYF.

Comments on this clonotype: A much larger clone lies a single base off, so this may be a read error. The chain couples TRBV7-2 to TRBJ1-1; the D is unclear. The CDR3 totals 13 residues. CDR1 is SGHTA, CDR2 FQGNSA, per germline. This chain's CDR3 is CVSSPRAGSEAFF. In nucleotides, the CDR3 is TGTGTCAGCAGCCCCCGTGCCGGGTCTGAAGCTTTCTTT.

This clonotype has ten or more counts. The rearrangement uses TRBV14 and TRBJ1-2, with TRBD1 identical over 8 bases. The germline gives CDR1 SGHDN, CDR2 FVKESK. V lost 6 bases to trimming and J lost 0 bases; unmatched junction nucleotides: 9. The length of the CDR3 is 16 residues. The CDR3 sequence is CASRPGQDPTNYGYTF. The DNA of the CDR3 is TGTGCCAGCAGACCGGGACAGGATCCGACTAACTATGGCTACACCTTC.

This clonotype appeared many times. The V call is TRBV13, the J call TRBJ2-7, with no clear D. CDR1 and CDR2 from the germline V gene are PRHDT and FYEKMQ (reference sequence). The CDR3 runs to 11 residues. V lost 3 bases and J lost 3, with 3 bases in between. The CDR3 sequence is CASSFRYEQYF. Here the CDR3 DNA reads TGTGCCAGCAGCTTTCGCTACGAGCAGTACTTC.

Only one count was recorded for this clonotype. A read error is the likely source, as a far larger clone sits one nucleotide away. No conserved phenylalanine or tryptophan is present at the end of the CDR3, so a read error is the likely explanation. The genes are TRBV2 and TRBJ2-1; 11 bases fit TRBD2. The J call may be in error: the DNA end matches TRBJ2-5 better. Germline V gene data show CDR1 as SNHLY and CDR2 as FYNNEI. CDR3 size: 17 residues. DNA of the CDR3: TGTGCCAGCAGTGAAAGGCTAGCGGGAGGACCGAAAGAGACCCAGTACTCC. This sequence encodes CASSERLAGGPKETQYS.

The table lists this clonotype with a few counts. The chain recombines TRBV7-9 with TRBJ2-1; tentative D call: TRBD1 (6 bases). V was cut by 6 bases and J by 6 bases, with 18 bases left in between. The CDR3 runs 15 residues. Per germline, CDR1 SEHNR and CDR2 FQNEAQ (reference sequence). The DNA for the CDR3 is TGTGCCAGCAGGATAGGAACAGGGATGGGCAATGAGCAGTTCTTC. Amino acid sequence: CASRIGTGMGNEQFF.

There are many counts of this clonotype. The chain uses TRBV6-1 and TRBJ1-2; D is uncertain. Germline CDR1 and CDR2: MNHNS and SASEGT. CDR3 length equals 14 residues. V shed 7 bases and J shed 6 bases, with 18 bases lying between them. CDR3 region: CASIPSFGSDGYTF. The DNA for the CDR3 is TGTGCCAGCATTCCCAGCTTCGGGTCGGATGGCTACACCTTC.

This clonotype was recorded many times. The rearrangement uses TRBV7-3 and TRBJ2-2; D gene uncertain. V lost 1 base and J 4 bases, leaving 7 bases between the germline ends. The germline V gene has CDR1 SGHTA and CDR2 FQGTGA. The CDR3 contains 14 residues. DNA of the CDR3: TGTGCCAGCAGCTTAAAGGTCACCACCGGGGAGCTGTTTTTT. It specifies CASSLKVTTGELFF. The full variable domain, with the rest looked up from reference TRBV7-3 and TRBJ2-2, is GAGVSQTPSNKVTEKGKYVELRCDPISGHTALYWYRQSLGQGPEFLIYFQGTGAADDSGLPNDRFFAVRPEGSVSTLKIQRTERGDSAVYLCASSLKVTTGELFFGEGSRLTVL.

Note on this clonotype: A much larger clone sits a single nucleotide away, making a read error possible. The chain carries TRBV2 and TRBJ2-4, with D possibly being TRBD1 (6 bases). The J call could be wrong; TRBJ1-2 is a better fit for the DNA end. The CDR3 consists of 18 residues. Per germline, CDR1 SNHLY and CDR2 FYNNEI. In nucleotides, the CDR3 is TGTGCCAGCAGTGAAGTATTAGGGACACGGGAGGCCCGGCTTGGCTACACCTTC. Translated, it gives CASSEVLGTREARLGYTF.

This clonotype was seen at least ten times. The V gene is TRBV28, the J gene TRBJ2-3; D is tentatively TRBD1 or TRBD2 (5 bases each). V was shortened by 5 bases and J by 2 bases, with 14 bases between the two germline ends. This CDR3 has 15 amino acids. The germline gives CDR1 MDHEN, CDR2 SYDVKM. The CDR3 sequence: CASSPGAAHTDTQYF. Here the CDR3 DNA reads TGTGCCAGCAGTCCCGGGGCAGCACACACAGATACGCAGTATTTT. The complete variable domain, with remaining parts taken from reference TRBV28 and TRBJ2-3, reads DVKVTQSSRYLVKRTGEKVFLECVQDMDHENMFWYRQDPGLGLRLIYFSYDVKMKEKGDIPEGYSVSREKKERFSLILESASTNQTSMYLCASSPGAAHTDTQYFGPGTRLTVL.

This clonotype has ten or more counts. This chain links TRBV5-5 with TRBJ1-2; perhaps TRBD1 as D (5 bases). Per the germline V gene, CDR1 is SGHKS and CDR2 is YYEKEE (reference sequence). There are 14 residues in the CDR3. Deletions cut 2 bases from V and 1 base from J, with 9 bases between. CDR3 loop: CASSLGDGNYGYTF. As DNA, the CDR3 is TGTGCCAGCAGCTTAGGGGACGGTAACTATGGCTACACCTTC.

This clonotype was counted at least ten times. This chain uses TRBV12-3 or TRBV12-4 with TRBJ1-4; a possible D gene is TRBD1 (6 bases). V lost 6 bases, J lost 6 bases, and 14 bases lay in between. The CDR3 loop spans 14 amino acids. The CDR3 DNA reads TGTGCCAGCAGCCCGGACAGCCCTTATGAAAAACTGTTTTTT. Its protein is CASSPDSPYEKLFF.

The V call is TRBV4-1, the J call TRBJ1-5; 8 bases align to TRBD1. The junction had 15 bases not matched to a gene; V was cut back by 2 bases and J by 0 bases. This CDR3 spans 20 amino acids. Germline V gene lookup returns CDR1 MGHRA and CDR2 YSYEKL. Written as DNA, the CDR3 is TGCGCCAGCAGCCAATCCTATCCGGGACAGGCCTTTTATAGCAATCAGCCCCAGCATTTT. It yields the protein CASSQSYPGQAFYSNQPQHF.

This clonotype was picked up many times. The rearrangement joins TRBV9 to TRBJ1-1; no clear D. Trimming took off 0 bases at V and 1 base at J, with 10 bases between the two ends. The V gene's germline CDR1 is SGDLS and CDR2 YYNGEE. This CDR3 comprises 15 residues. This CDR3 is CASSVGTVKNTEAFF. The CDR3 DNA is TGTGCCAGCAGCGTAGGGACTGTCAAGAACACTGAAGCTTTCTTT.

This clonotype was observed many times. The chain has TRBV30 and TRBJ1-5, with D uncertain. The length of the CDR3 is 12 residues. Germline V gives CDR1 GTSNPN, CDR2 SVGIG (reference sequence). V lost 3 bases to trimming and J lost 9 bases, with 12 bases between them. The CDR3 bases are TGTGCCTGGAGAGGGTCTCAGCCGCCCCAGCATTTT. This sequence encodes CAWRGSQPPQHF.

The J gene is TRBJ1-4, the V gene TRBV6-1; TRBD1 is a possible D gene (6 bases). CDR1 MNHNS and CDR2 SASEGT come from the germline V gene. The CDR3 is made up of 15 amino acids. The V end was cut by 5 bases, the J end by 6 bases, with 16 bases between. CDR3 amino acids: CASSTDVGADEKLFF. The CDR3 region has the DNA TGTGCCAGCAGTACCGACGTGGGGGCGGATGAAAAACTGTTTTTT.

This chain connects TRBV15 to TRBJ1-4; the D is unclear. Germline V lookup: CDR1 LNHNV, CDR2 YYDKDF (reference sequence). The V and J ends lost 0 bases and 8 bases respectively, with 4 bases between them. This CDR3 is 12 amino acids long. CDR3: CATSREREKLFF. DNA for the CDR3: TGTGCCACCAGCAGAGAAAGGGAAAAACTGTTTTTT.

This clonotype was counted ten times or more. The rearrangement links TRBV9 to TRBJ2-5; D gene uncertain. This CDR3 comprises 14 residues. Trimming cost V 5 bases and J 5 bases, with 16 bases left between them. The germline V gene has CDR1 SGDLS and CDR2 YYNGEE. The chain's CDR3 is CASRPLWLFETQYF. CDR3 sequence (DNA): TGTGCCAGCAGACCGTTATGGCTCTTTGAGACCCAGTACTTC.

This clonotype has more than one count but fewer than ten. The chain combines TRBV5-6 with TRBJ1-6, with a weak D call TRBD1 (5 bases). The CDR3 runs to 16 residues. Trimming took 0 bases from V and 3 from J, leaving 10 bases between them. Germline V gives CDR1 SGHDT, CDR2 YYEEEE. The CDR3: CASSLALDNYNSPLHF. The DNA of the CDR3 is TGTGCCAGCAGCTTGGCCTTGGACAACTATAATTCACCCCTCCACTTT.